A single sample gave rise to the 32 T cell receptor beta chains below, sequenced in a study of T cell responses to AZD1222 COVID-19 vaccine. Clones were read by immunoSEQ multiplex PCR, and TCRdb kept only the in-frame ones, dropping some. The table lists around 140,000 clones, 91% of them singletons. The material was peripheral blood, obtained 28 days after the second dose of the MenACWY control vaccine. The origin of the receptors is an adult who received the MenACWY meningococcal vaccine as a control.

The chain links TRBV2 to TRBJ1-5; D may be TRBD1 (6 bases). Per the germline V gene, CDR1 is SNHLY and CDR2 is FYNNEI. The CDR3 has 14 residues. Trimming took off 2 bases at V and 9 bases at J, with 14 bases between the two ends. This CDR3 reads CASSEYRGGWPQHF. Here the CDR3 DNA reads TGTGCCAGCAGTGAATATAGGGGGGGTTGGCCCCAGCATTTT. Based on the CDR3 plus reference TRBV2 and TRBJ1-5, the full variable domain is EPEVTQTPSHQVTQMGQEVILRCVPISNHLYFYWYRQILGQKVEFLVSFYNNEISEKSEIFDDQFSVERPDGSNFTLKIRSTKLEDSAMYFCASSEYRGGWPQHFGDGTRLSIL.

The CDR3 here is CASSIGTSVSPLHF. The CDR3 DNA follows: TGTGCCAGTAGTATCGGTACATCAGTTTCACCCCTCCACTTT. The chain is built from TRBV19 and TRBJ1-6; D remains unclear. Deletions cut 3 bases from V and 9 bases from J, with 12 bases between. The CDR3 extends over 14 amino acids. In germline, CDR1 is LNHDA, CDR2 SQIVND (reference sequence). Based on the CDR3 plus reference TRBV19 and TRBJ1-6, the full variable domain is DGGITQSPKYLFRKEGQNVTLSCEQNLNHDAMYWYRQDPGQGLRLIYYSQIVNDFQKGDIAEGYSVSREKKESFPLTVTSAQKNPTAFYLCASSIGTSVSPLHFGNGTRLTVT.

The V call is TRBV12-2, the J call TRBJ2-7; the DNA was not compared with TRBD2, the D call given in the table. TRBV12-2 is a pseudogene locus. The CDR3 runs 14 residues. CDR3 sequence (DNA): TGTGCAAGTCGCTTAGCGAAGCGAGCCTACGAGCAGTACTTC. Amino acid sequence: CASRLAKRAYEQYF.

The CDR3 protein is CASSYQGGYQPQHF. CDR3 nucleotide sequence: TGTGCCAGCAGTTATCAGGGAGGTTATCAGCCCCAGCATTTT. The chain is built from TRBV28 and TRBJ1-5; possibly TRBD1 for D (5 bases). The CDR3 covers 14 residues. In germline, CDR1 is MDHEN, CDR2 SYDVKM. V was shortened by 4 bases and J by 5 bases, with 12 bases between the two germline ends.

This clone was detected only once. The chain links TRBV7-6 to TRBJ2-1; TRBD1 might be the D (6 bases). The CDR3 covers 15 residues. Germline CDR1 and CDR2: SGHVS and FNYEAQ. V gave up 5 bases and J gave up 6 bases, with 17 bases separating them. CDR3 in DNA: TGTGCCAGCAGCATTACGCCTACAGGGAGCAATGAGCAGTTCTTC. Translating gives CASSITPTGSNEQFF.

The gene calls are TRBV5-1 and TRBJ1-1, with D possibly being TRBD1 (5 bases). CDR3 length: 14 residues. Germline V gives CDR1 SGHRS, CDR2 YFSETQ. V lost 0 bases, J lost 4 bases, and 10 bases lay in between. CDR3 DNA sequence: TGCGCCAGCAGCTTGGCTTCGGGGGGCACTGAAGCTTTCTTT. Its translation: CASSLASGGTEAFF.

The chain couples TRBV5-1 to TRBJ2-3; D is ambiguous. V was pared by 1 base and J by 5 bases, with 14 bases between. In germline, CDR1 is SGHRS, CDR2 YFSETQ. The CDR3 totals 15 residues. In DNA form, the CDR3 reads TGCGCCAGCAGCTTGACCTCTCCACGACTAGATACGCAGTATTTT. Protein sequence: CASSLTSPRLDTQYF. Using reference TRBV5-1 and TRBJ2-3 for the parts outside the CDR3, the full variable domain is KAGVTQTPRYLIKTRGQQVTLSCSPISGHRSVSWYQQTPGQGLQFLFEYFSETQRNKGNFPGRFSGRQFSNSRSEMNVSTLELGDSALYLCASSLTSPRLDTQYFGPGTRLTVL.

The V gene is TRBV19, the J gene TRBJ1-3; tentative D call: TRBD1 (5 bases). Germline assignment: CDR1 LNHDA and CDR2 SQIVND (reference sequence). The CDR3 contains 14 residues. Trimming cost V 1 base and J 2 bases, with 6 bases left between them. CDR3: CASSIGQTGNTIYF. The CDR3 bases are TGTGCCAGTAGTATAGGACAGACTGGAAACACCATATATTTT.

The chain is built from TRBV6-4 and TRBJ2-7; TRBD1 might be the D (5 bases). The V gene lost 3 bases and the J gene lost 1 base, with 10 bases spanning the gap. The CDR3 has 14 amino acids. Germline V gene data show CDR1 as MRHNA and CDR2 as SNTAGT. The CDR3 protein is CASSERGPSYEQYF. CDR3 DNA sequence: TGTGCCAGCAGTGAAAGGGGCCCATCCTACGAGCAGTACTTC.

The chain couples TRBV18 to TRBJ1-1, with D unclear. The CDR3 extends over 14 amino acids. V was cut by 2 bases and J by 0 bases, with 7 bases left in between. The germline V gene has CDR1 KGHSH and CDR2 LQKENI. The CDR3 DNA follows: TGTGCCAGCTCACCAGGGGAAATGAACACTGAAGCTTTCTTT. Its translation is CASSPGEMNTEAFF.

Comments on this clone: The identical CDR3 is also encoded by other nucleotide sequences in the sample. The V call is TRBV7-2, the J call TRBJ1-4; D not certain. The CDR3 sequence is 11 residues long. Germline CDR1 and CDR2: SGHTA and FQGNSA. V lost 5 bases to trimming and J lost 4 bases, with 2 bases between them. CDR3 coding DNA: TGTGCCAGCAGCCTTAATGAAAAACTGTTTTTT. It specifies CASSLNEKLFF.

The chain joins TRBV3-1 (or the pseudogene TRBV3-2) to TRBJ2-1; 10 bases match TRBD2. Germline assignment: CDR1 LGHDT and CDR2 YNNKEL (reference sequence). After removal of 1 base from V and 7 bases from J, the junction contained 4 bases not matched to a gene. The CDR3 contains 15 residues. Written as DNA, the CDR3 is TGTGCCAGCAGCCAAGGGACTAGCGGAGTTAATGAGCAGTTCTTC. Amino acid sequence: CASSQGTSGVNEQFF.

CDR3 in amino acids: CASSGTGYSGNTIYF. The CDR3 DNA sequence: TGCGCCAGCAGCGGAACAGGGTACTCTGGAAACACCATATATTTT. The chain employs TRBV5-1 and TRBJ1-3; the D gene is possibly TRBD1 (6 bases). The CDR3 sequence is 15 residues long. Trimming shortened V by 4 bases and J by 0 bases, and 11 bases separated the two germline ends. The V gene's germline CDR1 is SGHRS and CDR2 YFSETQ.

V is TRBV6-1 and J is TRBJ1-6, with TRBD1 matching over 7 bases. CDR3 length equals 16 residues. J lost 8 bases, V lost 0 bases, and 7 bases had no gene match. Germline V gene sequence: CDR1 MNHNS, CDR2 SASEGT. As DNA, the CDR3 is TGTGCCAGCAGTGAAGCACCAGGGGGTTCGGATTCACCCCTCCACTTT. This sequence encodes CASSEAPGGSDSPLHF.

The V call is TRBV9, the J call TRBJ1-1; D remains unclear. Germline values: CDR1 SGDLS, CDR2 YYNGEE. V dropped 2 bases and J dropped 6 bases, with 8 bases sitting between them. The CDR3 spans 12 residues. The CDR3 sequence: CASSVEGAEAFF. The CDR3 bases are TGTGCCAGCAGCGTTGAGGGTGCTGAAGCTTTCTTT.

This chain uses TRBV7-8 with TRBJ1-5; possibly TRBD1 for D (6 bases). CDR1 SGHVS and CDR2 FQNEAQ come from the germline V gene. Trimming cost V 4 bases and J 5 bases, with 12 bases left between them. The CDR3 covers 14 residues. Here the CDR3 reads CASSYSTGDQPQHF. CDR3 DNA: TGTGCCAGCAGCTACTCGACAGGAGATCAGCCCCAGCATTTT.

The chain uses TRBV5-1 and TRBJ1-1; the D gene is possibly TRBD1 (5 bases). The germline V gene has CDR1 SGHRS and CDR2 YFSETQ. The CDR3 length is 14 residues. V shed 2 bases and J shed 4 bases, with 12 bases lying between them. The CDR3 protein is CASSFLGRSTEAFF. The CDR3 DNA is TGCGCCAGCAGCTTTCTGGGGCGGTCCACTGAAGCTTTCTTT. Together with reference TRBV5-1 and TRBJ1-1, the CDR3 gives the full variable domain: KAGVTQTPRYLIKTRGQQVTLSCSPISGHRSVSWYQQTPGQGLQFLFEYFSETQRNKGNFPGRFSGRQFSNSRSEMNVSTLELGDSALYLCASSFLGRSTEAFFGQGTRLTVV.

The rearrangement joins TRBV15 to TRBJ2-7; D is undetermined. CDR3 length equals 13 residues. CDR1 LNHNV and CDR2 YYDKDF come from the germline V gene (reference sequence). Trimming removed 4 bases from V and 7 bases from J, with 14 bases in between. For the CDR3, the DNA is TGTGCCACCAGCATTAGACACGCCGTTGAGCAGTACTTC. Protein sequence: CATSIRHAVEQYF.

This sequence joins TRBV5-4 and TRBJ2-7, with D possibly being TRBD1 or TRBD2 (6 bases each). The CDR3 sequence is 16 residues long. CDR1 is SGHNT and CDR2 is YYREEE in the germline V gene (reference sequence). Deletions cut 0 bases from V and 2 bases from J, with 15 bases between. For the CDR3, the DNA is TGTGCCAGCAGCTTGGCAGGAGGGGGGCACGCCTACGAGCAGTACTTC. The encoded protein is CASSLAGGGHAYEQYF.

The CDR3 DNA sequence: TGTGCCAGCAGCCCCTTTCCGGGGGGGAACACCGGGGAGCTGTTTTTT. Translating gives CASSPFPGGNTGELFF. The genes are TRBV7-3 and TRBJ2-2, with 7 nucleotides matching TRBD2. The CDR3 sequence is 16 residues long. V was clipped by 5 bases and J by 1 base; unmatched bases: 7. Germline V CDR1 and CDR2: SGHTA, FQGTGA.

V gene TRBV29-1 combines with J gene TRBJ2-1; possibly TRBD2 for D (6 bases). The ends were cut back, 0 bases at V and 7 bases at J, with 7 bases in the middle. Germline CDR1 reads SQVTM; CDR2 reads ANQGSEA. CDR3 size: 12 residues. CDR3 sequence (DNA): TGCAGCGTTGAAGATCGGGGGAATGAGCAGTTCTTC. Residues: CSVEDRGNEQFF.

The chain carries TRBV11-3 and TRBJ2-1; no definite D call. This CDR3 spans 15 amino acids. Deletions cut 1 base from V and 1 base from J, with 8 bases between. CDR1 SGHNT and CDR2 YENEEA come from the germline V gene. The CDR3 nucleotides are TGTGCCAGCAGCTTAGCCAGAGTTTCCTACAATGAGCAGTTCTTC. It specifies CASSLARVSYNEQFF. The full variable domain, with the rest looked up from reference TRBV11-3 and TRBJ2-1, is EAGVVQSPRYKIIEKKQPVAFWCNPISGHNTLYWYLQNLGQGPELLIRYENEEAVDDSQLPKDRFSAERLKGVDSTLKIQPAELGDSAVYLCASSLARVSYNEQFFGPGTRLTVL.

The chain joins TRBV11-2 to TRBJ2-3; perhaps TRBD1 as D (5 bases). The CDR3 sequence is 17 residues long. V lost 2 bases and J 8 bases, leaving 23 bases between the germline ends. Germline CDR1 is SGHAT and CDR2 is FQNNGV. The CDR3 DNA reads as TGTGCCAGCAGCTTACCCCTCATTACAGGCGTCTCAGCTACGCAGTATTTT. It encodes CASSLPLITGVSATQYF.

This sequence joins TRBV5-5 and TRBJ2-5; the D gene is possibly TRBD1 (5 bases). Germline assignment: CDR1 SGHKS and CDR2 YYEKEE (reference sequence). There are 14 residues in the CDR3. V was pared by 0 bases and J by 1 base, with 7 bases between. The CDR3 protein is CASSLGGAQETQYF. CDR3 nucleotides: TGTGCCAGCAGCTTGGGTGGGGCCCAAGAGACCCAGTACTTC.

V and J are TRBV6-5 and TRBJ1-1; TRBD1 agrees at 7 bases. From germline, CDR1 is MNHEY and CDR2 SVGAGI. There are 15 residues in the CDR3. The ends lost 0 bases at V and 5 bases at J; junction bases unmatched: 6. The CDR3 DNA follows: TGTGCCAGCAGTTACTCTCAGGGGGGATGGACTGAAGCTTTCTTT. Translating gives CASSYSQGGWTEAFF.

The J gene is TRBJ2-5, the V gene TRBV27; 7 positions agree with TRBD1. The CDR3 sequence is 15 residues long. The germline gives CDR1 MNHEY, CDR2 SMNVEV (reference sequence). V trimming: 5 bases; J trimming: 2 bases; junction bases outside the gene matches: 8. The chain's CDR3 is CASSPNRQGQETQYF. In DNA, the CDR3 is TGTGCCAGCAGTCCGAACAGACAGGGACAAGAGACCCAGTACTTC.

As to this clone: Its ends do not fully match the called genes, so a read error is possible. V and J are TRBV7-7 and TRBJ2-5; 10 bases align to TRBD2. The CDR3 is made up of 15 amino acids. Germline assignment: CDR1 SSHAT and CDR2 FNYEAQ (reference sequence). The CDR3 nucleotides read TGTGCTAGCAGCAGTACGGGACTAGCGAGAGAGACCCAGTACTTC. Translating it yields CASSSTGLARETQYF.

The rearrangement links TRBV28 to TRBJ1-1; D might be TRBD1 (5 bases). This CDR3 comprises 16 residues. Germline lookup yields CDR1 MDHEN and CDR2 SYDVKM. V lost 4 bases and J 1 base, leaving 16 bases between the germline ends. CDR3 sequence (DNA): TGTGCCAGCAGTTCCGCCGCCCAGGGCGCGAACACTGAAGCTTTCTTT. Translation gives CASSSAAQGANTEAFF.

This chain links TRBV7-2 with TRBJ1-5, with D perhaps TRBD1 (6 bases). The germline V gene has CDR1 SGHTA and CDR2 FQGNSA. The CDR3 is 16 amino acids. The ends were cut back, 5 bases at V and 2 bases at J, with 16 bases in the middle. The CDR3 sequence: CASSLLGGSGNQPQHF. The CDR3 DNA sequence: TGTGCCAGCAGCCTCCTAGGGGGATCGGGCAATCAGCCCCAGCATTTT.

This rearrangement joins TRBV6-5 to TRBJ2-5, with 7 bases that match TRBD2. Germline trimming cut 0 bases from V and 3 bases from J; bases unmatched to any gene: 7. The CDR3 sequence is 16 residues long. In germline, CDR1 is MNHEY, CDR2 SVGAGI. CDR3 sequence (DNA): TGTGCCAGCAGTTACTCGCTAGCGGCCCAAAAAGAGACCCAGTACTTC. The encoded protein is CASSYSLAAQKETQYF.

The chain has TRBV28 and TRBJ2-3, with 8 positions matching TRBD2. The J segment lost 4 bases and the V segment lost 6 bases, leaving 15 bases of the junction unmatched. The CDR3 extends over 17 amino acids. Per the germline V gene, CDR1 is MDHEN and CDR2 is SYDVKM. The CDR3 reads CASSPPLGAGDADTQYF. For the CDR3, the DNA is TGTGCCAGCAGCCCTCCCCTGGGAGCGGGAGACGCAGATACGCAGTATTTT.

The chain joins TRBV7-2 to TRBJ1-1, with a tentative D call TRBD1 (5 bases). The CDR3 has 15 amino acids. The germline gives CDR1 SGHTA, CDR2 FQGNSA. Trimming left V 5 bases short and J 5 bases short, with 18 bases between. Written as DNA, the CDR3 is TGTGCCAGCAGCCAAGGAGGGACCGGAGGGACTGAAGCTTTCTTT. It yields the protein CASSQGGTGGTEAFF.